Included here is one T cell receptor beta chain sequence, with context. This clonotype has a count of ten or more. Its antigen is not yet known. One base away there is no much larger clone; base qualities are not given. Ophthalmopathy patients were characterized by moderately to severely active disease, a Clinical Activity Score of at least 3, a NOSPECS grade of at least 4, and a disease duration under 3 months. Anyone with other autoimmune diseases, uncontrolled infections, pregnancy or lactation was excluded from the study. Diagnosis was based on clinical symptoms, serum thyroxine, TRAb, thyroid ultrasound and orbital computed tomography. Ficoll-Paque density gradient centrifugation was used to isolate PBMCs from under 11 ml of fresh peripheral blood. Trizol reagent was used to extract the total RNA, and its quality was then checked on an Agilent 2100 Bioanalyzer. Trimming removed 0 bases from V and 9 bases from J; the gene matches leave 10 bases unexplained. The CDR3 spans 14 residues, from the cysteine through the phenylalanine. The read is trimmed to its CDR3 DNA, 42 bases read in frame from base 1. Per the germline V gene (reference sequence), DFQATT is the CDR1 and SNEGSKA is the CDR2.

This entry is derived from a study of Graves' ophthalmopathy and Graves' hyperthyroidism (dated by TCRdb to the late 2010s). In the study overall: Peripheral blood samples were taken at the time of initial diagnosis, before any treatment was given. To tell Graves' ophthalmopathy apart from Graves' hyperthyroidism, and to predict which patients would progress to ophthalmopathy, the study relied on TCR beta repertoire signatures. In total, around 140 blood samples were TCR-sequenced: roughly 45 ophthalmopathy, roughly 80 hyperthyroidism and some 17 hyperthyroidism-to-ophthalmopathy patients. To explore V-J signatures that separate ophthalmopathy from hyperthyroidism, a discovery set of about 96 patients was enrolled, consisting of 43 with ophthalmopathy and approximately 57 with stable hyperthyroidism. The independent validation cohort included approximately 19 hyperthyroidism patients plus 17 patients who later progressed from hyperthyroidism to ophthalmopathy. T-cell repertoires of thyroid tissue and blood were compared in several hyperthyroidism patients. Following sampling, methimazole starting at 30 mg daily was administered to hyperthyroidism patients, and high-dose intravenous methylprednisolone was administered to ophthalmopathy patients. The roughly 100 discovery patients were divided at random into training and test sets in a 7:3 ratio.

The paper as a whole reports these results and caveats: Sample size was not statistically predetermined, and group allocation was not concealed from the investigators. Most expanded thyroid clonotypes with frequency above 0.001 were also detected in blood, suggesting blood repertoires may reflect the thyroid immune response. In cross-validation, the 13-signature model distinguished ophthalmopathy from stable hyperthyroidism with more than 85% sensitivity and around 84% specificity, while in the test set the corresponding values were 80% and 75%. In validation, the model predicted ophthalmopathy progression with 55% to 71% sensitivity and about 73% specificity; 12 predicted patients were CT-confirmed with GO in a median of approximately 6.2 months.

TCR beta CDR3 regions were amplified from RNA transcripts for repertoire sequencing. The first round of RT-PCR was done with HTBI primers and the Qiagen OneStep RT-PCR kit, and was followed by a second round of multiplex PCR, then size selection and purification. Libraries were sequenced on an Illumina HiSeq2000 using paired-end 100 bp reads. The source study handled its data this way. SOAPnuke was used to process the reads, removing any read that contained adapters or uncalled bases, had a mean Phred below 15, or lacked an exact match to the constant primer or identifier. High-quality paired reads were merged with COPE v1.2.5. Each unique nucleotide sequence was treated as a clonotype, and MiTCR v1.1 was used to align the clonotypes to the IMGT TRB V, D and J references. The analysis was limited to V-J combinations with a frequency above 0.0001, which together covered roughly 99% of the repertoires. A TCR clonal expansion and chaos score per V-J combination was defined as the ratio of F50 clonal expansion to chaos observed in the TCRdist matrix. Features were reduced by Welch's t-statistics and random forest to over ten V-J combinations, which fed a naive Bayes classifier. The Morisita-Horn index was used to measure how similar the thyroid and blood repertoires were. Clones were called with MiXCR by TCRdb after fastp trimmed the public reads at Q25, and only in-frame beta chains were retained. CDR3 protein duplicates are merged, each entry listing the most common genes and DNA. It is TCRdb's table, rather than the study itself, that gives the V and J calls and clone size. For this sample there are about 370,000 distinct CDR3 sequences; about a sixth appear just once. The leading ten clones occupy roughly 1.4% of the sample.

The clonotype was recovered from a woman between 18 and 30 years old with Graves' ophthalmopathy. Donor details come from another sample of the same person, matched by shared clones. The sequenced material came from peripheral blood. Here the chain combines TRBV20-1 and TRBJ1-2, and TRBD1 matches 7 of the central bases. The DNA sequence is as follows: TGCAGTGCTAGAGACTTGACAGGGTGGATACGCTACACCTTC. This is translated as CSARDLTGWIRYTF.